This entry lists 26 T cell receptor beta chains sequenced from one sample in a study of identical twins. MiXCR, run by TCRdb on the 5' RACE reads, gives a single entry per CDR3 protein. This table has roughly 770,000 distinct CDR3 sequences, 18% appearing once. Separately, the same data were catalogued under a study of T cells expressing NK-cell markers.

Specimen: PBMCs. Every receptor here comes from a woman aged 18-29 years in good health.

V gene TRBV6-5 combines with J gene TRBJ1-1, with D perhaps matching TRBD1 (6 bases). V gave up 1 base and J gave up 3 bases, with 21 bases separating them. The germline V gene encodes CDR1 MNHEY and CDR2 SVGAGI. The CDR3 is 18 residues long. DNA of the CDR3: TGTGCCAGCAGTTACTATCCCACGCGGTCAGGGGCCTACACTGAAGCTTTCTTT. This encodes CASSYYPTRSGAYTEAFF.

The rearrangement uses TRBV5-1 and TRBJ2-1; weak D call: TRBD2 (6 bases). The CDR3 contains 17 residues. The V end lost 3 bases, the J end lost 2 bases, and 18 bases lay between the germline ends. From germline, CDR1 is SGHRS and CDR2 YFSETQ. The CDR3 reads CASSWGGGDSPYNEQFF. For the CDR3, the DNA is TGCGCCAGCAGCTGGGGAGGCGGGGATAGCCCCTACAATGAGCAGTTCTTC.

As DNA, the CDR3 is TGTGCCAGCAGCTTAGGGGGACCGGGACAGGTAGGAGGGGAGCAGTTCTTC. Translating gives CASSLGGPGQVGGEQFF. The chain uses TRBV7-2 and TRBJ2-1; TRBD1 agrees at 8 bases. J gave up 10 bases and V 1 base, and 15 bases lay outside the gene matches. Germline V gene data show CDR1 as SGHTA and CDR2 as FQGNSA. CDR3 length: 17 residues. Looking up the rest from reference TRBV7-2 and TRBJ2-1 gives the full variable domain: GAGVSQSPSNKVTEKGKDVELRCDPISGHTALYWYRQSLGQGLEFLIYFQGNSAPDKSGLPSDRFSAERTGGSVSTLTIQRTQQEDSAVYLCASSLGGPGQVGGEQFFGPGTRLTVL.

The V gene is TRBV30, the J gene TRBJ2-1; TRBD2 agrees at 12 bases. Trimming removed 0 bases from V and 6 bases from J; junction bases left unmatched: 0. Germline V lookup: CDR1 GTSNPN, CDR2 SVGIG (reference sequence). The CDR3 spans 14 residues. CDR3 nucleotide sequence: TGTGCCTGGAGTGTACTAGCGGGAGGCAATGAGCAGTTCTTC. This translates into CAWSVLAGGNEQFF.

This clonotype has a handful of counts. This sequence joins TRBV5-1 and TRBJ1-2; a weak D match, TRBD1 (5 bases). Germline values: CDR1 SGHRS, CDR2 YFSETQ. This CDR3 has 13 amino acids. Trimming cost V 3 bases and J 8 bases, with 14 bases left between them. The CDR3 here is CASSSRDGSGYTF. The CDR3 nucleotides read TGCGCCAGCAGCTCGAGGGACGGATCGGGCTACACCTTC.

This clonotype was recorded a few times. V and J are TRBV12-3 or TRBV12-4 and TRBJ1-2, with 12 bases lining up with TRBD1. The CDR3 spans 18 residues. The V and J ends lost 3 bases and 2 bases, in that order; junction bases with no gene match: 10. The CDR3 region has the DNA TGTGCCAGCAGTTTGTCTAGGGGACAGGGGGCTTGGAACTATGGCTACACCTTC. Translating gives CASSLSRGQGAWNYGYTF.

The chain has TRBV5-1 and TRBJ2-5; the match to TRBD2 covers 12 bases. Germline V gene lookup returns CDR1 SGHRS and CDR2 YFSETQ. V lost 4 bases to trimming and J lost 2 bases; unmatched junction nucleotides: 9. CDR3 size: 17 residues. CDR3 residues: CASSRTSGGLNQETQYF. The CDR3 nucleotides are TGCGCCAGCAGCCGAACTAGCGGGGGGCTTAATCAAGAGACCCAGTACTTC.

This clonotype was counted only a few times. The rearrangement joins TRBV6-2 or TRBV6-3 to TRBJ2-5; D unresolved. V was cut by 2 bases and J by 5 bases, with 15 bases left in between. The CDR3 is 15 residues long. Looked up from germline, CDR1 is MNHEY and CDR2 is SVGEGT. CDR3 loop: CASSYRVRVRETQYF. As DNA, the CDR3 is TGTGCCAGCAGTTACCGAGTGAGAGTCCGGGAGACCCAGTACTTC.

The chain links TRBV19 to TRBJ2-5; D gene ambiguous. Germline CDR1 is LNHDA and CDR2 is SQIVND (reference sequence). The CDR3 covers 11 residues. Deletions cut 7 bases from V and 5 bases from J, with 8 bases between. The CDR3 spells CASNRGETQYF. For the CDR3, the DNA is TGTGCCAGTAATCGTGGGGAGACCCAGTACTTC.

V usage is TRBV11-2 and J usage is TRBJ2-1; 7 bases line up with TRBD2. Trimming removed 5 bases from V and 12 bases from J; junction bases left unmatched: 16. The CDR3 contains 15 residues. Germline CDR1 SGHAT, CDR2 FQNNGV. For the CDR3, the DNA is TGTGCCAGCAGCAATCCCACTAGCGAGGGGCTCGGGCAGTTCTTC. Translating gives CASSNPTSEGLGQFF.

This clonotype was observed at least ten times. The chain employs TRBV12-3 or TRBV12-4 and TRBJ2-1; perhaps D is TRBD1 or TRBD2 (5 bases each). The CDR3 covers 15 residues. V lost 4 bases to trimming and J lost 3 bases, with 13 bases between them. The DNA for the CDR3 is TGTGCCAGCAGTTCTGACAGCGGCGTCTACAATGAGCAGTTCTTC. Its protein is CASSSDSGVYNEQFF.

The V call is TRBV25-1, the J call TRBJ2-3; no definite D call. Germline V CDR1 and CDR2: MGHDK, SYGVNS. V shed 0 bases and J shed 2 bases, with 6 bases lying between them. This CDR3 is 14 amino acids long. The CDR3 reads CASSEYRYTDTQYF. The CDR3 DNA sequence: TGTGCCAGCAGTGAATATAGATACACAGATACGCAGTATTTT.

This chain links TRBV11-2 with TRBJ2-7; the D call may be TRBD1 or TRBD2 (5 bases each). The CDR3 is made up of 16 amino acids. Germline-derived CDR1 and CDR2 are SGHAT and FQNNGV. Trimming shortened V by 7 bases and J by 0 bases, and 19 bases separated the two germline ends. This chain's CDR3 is CASTPLGTFSSYEQYF. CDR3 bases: TGTGCCAGCACCCCCCTGGGGACCTTCAGCTCCTACGAGCAGTACTTC. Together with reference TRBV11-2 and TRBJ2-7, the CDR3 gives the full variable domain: EAGVAQSPRYKIIEKRQSVAFWCNPISGHATLYWYQQILGQGPKLLIQFQNNGVVDDSQLPKDRFSAERLKGVDSTLKIQPAKLEDSAVYLCASTPLGTFSSYEQYFGPGTRLTVT.

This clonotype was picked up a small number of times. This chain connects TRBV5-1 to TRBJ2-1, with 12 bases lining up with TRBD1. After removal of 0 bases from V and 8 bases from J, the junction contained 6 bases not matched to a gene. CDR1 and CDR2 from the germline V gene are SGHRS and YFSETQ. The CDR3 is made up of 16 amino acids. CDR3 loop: CASSLDGTGGSDEQFF. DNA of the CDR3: TGCGCCAGCAGCTTGGACGGGACAGGGGGCTCGGATGAGCAGTTCTTC.

The CDR3 region is CASRGDSLNTEAFF. CDR3 coding DNA: TGTGCCAGCAGAGGGGACAGCTTGAACACTGAAGCTTTCTTT. V is TRBV6-1 and J is TRBJ1-1; 7 bases fit TRBD1. The CDR3 spans 14 residues. Germline-derived CDR1 and CDR2 are MNHNS and SASEGT. After removal of 6 bases from V and 0 bases from J, the junction contained 4 bases not matched to a gene.

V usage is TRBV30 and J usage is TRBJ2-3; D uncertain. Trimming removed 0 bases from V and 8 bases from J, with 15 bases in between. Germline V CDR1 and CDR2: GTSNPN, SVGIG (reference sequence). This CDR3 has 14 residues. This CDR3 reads CAWSVLSSVPTQYF. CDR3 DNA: TGTGCCTGGAGTGTACTTAGCTCGGTTCCTACGCAGTATTTT.

CDR3 amino acids: CSAPDISGRASNEQFF. CDR3 coding DNA: TGCAGTGCCCCAGACATAAGCGGGAGGGCCAGCAATGAGCAGTTCTTC. This chain uses TRBV20-1 with TRBJ2-1; 10 positions agree with TRBD2. Per the germline V gene, CDR1 is DFQATT and CDR2 is SNEGSKA (reference sequence). Losses at the gene ends were 6 bases for V and 6 bases for J; bases not matched to a gene: 14. The CDR3 is 16 residues long.

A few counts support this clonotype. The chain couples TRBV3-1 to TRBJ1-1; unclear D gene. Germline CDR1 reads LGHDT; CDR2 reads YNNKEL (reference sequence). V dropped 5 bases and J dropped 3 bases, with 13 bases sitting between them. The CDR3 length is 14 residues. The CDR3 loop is CASSSKAGYTEAFF. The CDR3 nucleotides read TGTGCCAGCAGCTCCAAAGCAGGCTACACTGAAGCTTTCTTT.

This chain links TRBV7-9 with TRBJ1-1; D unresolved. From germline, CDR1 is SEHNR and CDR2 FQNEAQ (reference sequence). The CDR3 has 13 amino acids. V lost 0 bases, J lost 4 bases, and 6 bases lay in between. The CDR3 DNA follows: TGTGCCAGCAGCTTAGCTCAACCCACTGAAGCTTTCTTT. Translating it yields CASSLAQPTEAFF.

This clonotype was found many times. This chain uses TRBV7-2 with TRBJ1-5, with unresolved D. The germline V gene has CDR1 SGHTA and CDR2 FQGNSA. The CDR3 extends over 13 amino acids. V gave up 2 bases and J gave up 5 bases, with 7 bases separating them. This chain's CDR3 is CASSLQVDQPQHF. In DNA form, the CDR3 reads TGTGCCAGCAGCTTACAGGTGGATCAGCCCCAGCATTTT.

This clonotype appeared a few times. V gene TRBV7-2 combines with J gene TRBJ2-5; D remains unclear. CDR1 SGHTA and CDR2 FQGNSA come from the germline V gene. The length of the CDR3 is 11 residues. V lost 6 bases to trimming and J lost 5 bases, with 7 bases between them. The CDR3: CASRLMETQYF. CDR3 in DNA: TGTGCCAGCAGACTGATGGAGACCCAGTACTTC.

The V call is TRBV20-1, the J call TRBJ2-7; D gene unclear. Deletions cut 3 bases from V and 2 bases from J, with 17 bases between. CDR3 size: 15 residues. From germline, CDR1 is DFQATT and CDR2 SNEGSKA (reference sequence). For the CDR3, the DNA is TGCAGTGCTAGTCCCGGCCCAAGCGTAACCTACGAGCAGTACTTC. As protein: CSASPGPSVTYEQYF.

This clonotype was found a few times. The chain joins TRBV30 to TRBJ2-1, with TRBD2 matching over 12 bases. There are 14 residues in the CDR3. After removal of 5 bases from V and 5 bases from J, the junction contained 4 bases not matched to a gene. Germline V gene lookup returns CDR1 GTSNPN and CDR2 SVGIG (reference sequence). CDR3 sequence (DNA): TGTGCCTGGGTACTAGCGGGGGGAGACAATGAGCAGTTCTTC. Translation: CAWVLAGGDNEQFF.

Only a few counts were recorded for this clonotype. The DNA for the CDR3 is TGCGCCAGCAGCCAACGGGACAGCTCCTACGAGCAGTACTTC. Protein sequence: CASSQRDSSYEQYF. The gene calls are TRBV5-1 and TRBJ2-7; TRBD1 matches 7 bases. Germline loops: CDR1 SGHRS, CDR2 YFSETQ. Germline trimming cut 4 bases from V and 0 bases from J; bases unmatched to any gene: 4. This CDR3 comprises 14 residues.

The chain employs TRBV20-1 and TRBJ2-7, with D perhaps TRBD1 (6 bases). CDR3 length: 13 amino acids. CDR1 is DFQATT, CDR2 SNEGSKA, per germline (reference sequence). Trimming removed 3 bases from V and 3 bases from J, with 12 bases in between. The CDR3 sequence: CSASLQGIYEQYF. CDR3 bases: TGCAGTGCTAGCCTCCAGGGGATCTACGAGCAGTACTTC.

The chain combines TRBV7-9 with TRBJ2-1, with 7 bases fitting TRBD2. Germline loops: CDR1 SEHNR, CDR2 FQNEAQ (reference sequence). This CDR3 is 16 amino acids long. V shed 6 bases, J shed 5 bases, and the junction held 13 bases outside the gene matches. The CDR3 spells CASRTSATRVHNEQFF. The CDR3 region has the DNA TGTGCCAGCAGAACTAGCGCCACCAGAGTCCACAATGAGCAGTTCTTC.